This T cell receptor (beta chain) was sequenced in a study of T-cell reconstitution after alpha-beta-depleted transplantation in children. The sample holds many counts of this clonotype. Trimming took 6 bases from V and 2 from J, leaving 13 bases between them. The CDR3 contains 14 residues. Unique molecular identifiers were used to barcode this TCRbeta library. TCRdb analysed the PCR reads with MiXCR anew, one entry per CDR3 protein. The table lists 200,000 or so distinct CDR3 sequences, just under 6.5% of them singletons. The specimen comprised PBMCs, sampled before TCRalphabeta/CD19-depleted stem cell transplant. This chain joins TRBV12-3 or TRBV12-4 and TRBJ1-1; TRBD1 is a possible D gene (6 bases). The sequence was obtained from a girl in the first two years of life with combined immunodeficiency, due to receive a stem cell transplant. CDR3 amino acids: CASSLHRENTEAFF. The DNA of the CDR3 is TGTGCCAGCAGCCTGCACAGGGAAAACACTGAAGCTTTCTTT.